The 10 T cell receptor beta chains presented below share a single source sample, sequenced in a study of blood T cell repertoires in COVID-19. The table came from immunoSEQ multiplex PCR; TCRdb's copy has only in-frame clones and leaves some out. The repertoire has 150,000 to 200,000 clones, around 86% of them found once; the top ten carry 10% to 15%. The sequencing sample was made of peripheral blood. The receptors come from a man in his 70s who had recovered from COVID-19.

CDR3 protein: CASSPESSTAGPEAFF. CDR3 sequence (DNA): TGTGCCAGCTCACCAGAATCGAGTACAGCGGGGCCTGAAGCTTTCTTT. This chain connects TRBV18 to TRBJ1-1; possible D gene TRBD1, 5 bases. The germline gives CDR1 KGHSH, CDR2 LQKENI. The CDR3 sequence is 16 residues long. Trimming pared 2 bases from V and 6 bases from J, leaving 19 bases between.

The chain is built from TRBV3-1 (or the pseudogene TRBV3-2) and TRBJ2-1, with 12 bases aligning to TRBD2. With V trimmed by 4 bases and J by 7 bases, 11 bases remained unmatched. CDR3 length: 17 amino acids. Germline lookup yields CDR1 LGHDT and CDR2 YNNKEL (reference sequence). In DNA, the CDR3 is TGTGCCAGCAGCCCGACCCGGACTAGCGGGATTGGGAATGAGCAGTTCTTC. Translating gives CASSPTRTSGIGNEQFF.

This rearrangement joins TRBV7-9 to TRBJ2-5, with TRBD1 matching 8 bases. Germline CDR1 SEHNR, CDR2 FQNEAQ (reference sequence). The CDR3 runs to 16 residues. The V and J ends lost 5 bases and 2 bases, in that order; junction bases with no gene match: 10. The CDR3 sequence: CASSTDHRGSQETQYF. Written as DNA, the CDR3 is TGTGCCAGCAGCACGGACCACAGGGGGAGTCAAGAGACCCAGTACTTC.

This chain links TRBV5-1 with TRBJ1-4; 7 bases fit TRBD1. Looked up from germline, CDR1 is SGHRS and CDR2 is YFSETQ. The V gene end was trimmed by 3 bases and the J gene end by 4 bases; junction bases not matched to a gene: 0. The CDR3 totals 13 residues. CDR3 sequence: CASSWDSNEKLFF. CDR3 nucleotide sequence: TGCGCCAGCAGCTGGGACAGTAATGAAAAACTGTTTTTT.

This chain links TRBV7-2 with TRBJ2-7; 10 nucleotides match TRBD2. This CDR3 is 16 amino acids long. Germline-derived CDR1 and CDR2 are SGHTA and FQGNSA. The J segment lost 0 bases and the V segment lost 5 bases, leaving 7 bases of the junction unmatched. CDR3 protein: CASSVTSGVSSYEQYF. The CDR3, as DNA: TGTGCCAGCAGCGTTACTAGCGGGGTGAGCTCCTACGAGCAGTACTTC.

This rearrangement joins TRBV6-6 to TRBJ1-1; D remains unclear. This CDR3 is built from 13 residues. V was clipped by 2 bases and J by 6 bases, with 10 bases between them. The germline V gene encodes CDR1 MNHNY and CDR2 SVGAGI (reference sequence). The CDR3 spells CASSYGLGAEAFF. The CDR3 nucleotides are TGTGCCAGCAGTTACGGGCTGGGTGCTGAAGCTTTCTTT.

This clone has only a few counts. The CDR3 reads CASSSLLRTSGRYNEQFF. CDR3 coding DNA: TGTGCCAGCAGTTCGCTATTAAGGACTAGCGGGAGGTACAATGAGCAGTTCTTC. J is TRBJ2-1 and V is TRBV28; the match to TRBD2 covers 14 bases. V shed 4 bases and J 4 bases; nucleotides not matched to a gene: 9. CDR1 MDHEN and CDR2 SYDVKM come from the germline V gene. The length of the CDR3 is 18 residues.

DNA of the CDR3: TGTGCCAGCAGCTTGGGACTAGCGGGAGTCACCGGGGAGCTGTTTTTT. Its translation: CASSLGLAGVTGELFF. The chain recombines TRBV7-6 with TRBJ2-2; 14 bases map to TRBD2. Germline V gene data show CDR1 as SGHVS and CDR2 as FNYEAQ. CDR3 length: 16 residues. The V segment lost 3 bases and the J segment 4 bases; nucleotides outside the gene matches: 1.

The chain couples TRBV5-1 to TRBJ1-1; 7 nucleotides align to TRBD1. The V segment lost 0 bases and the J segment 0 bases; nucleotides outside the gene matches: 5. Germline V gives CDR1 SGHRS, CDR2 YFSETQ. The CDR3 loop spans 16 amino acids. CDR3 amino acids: CASSLALTGVNTEAFF. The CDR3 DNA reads TGCGCCAGCAGCTTGGCCCTCACAGGGGTGAACACTGAAGCTTTCTTT.

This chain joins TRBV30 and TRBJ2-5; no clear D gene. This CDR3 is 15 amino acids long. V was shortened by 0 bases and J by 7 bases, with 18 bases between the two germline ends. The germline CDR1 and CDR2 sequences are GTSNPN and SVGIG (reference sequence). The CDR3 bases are TGTGCCTGGAGTGTTATGGTTGCAGGTCTGGGGACCCAGTACTTC. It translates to CAWSVMVAGLGTQYF.